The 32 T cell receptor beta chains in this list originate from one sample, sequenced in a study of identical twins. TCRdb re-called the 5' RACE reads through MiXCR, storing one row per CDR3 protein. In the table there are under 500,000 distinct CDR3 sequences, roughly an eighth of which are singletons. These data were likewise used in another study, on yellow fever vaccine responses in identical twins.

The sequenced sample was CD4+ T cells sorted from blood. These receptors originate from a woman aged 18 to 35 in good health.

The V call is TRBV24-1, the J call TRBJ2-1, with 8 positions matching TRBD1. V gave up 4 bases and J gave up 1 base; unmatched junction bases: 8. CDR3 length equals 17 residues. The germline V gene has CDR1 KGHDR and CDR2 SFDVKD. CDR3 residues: CATSDPRRTGSYNEQFF. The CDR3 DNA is TGTGCCACCAGTGACCCCCGCCGGACAGGGTCCTACAATGAGCAGTTCTTC.

The CDR3 protein is CSARDPNRSEQYF. CDR3 DNA sequence: TGCAGTGCTAGAGACCCGAACCGGAGCGAGCAGTACTTC. The chain joins TRBV20-1 to TRBJ2-7; D gene ambiguous. CDR3 size: 13 residues. Trimming took off 0 bases at V and 6 bases at J, with 12 bases between the two ends. In germline, CDR1 is DFQATT, CDR2 SNEGSKA (reference sequence).

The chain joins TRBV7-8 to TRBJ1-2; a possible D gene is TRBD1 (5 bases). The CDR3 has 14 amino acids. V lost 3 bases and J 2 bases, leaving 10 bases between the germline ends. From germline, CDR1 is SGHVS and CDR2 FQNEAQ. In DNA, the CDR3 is TGTGCCAGCAGCTTCGGGGGGTCGAACTATGGCTACACCTTC. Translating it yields CASSFGGSNYGYTF.

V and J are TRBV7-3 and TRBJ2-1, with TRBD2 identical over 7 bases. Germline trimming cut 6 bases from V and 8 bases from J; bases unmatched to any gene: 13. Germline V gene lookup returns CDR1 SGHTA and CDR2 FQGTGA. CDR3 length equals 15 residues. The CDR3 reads CASSNRGVPGDEQFF. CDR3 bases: TGTGCCAGCAGTAACCGGGGGGTGCCGGGCGATGAGCAGTTCTTC.

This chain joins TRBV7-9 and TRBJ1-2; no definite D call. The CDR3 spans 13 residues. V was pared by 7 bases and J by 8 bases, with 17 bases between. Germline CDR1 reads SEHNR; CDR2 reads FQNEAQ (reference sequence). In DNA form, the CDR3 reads TGTGCCAGCAACTTTGCGGCGGGTGGCGGCTACACCTTC. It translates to CASNFAAGGGYTF.

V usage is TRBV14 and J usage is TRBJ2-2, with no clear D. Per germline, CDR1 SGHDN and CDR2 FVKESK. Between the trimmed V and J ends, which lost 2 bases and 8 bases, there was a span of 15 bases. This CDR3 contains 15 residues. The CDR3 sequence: CASSQPTIPRGELFF. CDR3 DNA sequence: TGTGCCAGCAGCCAACCAACAATCCCCCGGGGGGAGCTGTTTTTT.

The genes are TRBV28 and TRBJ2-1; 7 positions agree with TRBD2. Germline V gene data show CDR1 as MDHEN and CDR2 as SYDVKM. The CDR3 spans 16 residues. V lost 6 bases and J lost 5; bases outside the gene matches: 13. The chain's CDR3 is CASRRRGRNLNNEQFF. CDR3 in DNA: TGTGCCAGCAGAAGACGCGGGAGAAACTTAAACAATGAGCAGTTCTTC.

The CDR3 DNA follows: TGTGCCAGCAGCAAACCGGGACTAGGGGGGAATGAGCAGTTCTTC. Its protein is CASSKPGLGGNEQFF. This chain joins TRBV28 and TRBJ2-1; TRBD2 agrees at 8 bases. The CDR3 has 15 amino acids. V shed 6 bases and J 7 bases; nucleotides not matched to a gene: 11. The germline gives CDR1 MDHEN, CDR2 SYDVKM.

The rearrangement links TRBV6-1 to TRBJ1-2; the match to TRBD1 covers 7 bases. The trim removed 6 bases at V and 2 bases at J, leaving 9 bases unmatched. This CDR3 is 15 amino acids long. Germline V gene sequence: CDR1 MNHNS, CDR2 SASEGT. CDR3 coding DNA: TGTGCCAGCAGCCACCGACAGGGCCTGAACTATGGCTACACCTTC. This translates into CASSHRQGLNYGYTF.

In DNA, the CDR3 is TGTGCCAGCAGTCCAAGGGGACAGGGTTCCCACGAGCAGTACTTC. Protein sequence: CASSPRGQGSHEQYF. The chain is built from TRBV27 and TRBJ2-7; 9 bases are a match to TRBD1. V dropped 5 bases and J dropped 5; count of bases not matched to a gene: 10. Germline CDR1 reads MNHEY; CDR2 reads SMNVEV (reference sequence). This CDR3 spans 15 amino acids.

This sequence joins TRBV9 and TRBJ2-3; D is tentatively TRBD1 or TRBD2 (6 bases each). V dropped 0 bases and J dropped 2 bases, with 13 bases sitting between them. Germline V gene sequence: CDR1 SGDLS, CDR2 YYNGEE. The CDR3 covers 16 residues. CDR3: CASSVDPGGNTDTQYF. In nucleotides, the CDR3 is TGTGCCAGCAGCGTAGATCCCGGGGGCAACACAGATACGCAGTATTTT.

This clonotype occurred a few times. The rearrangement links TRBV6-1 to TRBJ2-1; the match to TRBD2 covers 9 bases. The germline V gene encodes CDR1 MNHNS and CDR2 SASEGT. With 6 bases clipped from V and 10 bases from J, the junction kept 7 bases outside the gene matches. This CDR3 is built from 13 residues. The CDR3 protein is CASRPGTSREQFF. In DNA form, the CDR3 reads TGTGCCAGCAGGCCCGGGACTAGCCGGGAGCAGTTCTTC.

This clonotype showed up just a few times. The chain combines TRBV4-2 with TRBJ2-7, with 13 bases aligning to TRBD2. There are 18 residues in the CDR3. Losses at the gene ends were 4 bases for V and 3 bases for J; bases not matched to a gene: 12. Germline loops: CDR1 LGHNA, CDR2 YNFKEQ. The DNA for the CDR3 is TGTGCCAGCAGCCTCTGGACAGGTCGGACTAGCGGGAGCTACGAGCAGTACTTC. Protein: CASSLWTGRTSGSYEQYF.

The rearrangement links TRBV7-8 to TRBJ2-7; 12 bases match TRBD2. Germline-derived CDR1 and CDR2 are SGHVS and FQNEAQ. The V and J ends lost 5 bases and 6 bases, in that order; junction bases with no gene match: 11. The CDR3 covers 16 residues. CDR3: CASSLYLAGGPGEQYF. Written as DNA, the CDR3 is TGTGCCAGCAGCCTGTACCTAGCGGGAGGGCCAGGCGAGCAGTACTTC. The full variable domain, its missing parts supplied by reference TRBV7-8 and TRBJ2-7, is GAGVSQSPRYKVAKRGQDVALRCDPISGHVSLFWYQQALGQGPEFLTYFQNEAQLDKSGLPSDRFFAERPEGSVSTLKIQRTQQEDSAVYLCASSLYLAGGPGEQYFGPGTRLTVT.

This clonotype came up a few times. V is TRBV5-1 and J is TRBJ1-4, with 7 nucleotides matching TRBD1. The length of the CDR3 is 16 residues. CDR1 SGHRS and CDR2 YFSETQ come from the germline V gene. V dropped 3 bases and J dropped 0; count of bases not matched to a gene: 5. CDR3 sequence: CASSSGQTTTNEKLFF. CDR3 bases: TGCGCCAGCAGCTCGGGACAGACTACAACTAATGAAAAACTGTTTTTT.

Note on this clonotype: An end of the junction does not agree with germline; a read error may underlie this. As DNA, the CDR3 is TGTGTCAGCAGCCAGCCGGACGGCACAGATACGCAGTATTTT. This gives the protein CVSSQPDGTDTQYF. The chain couples TRBV6-1 to TRBJ2-3; D gene ambiguous. This CDR3 region has 14 residues. Germline values: CDR1 MNHNS, CDR2 SASEGT.

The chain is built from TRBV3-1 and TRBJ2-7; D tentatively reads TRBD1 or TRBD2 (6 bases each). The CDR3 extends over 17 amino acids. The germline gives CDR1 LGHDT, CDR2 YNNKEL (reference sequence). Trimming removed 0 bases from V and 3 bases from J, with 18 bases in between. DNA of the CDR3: TGTGCCAGCAGCCAAGAACGTCTGCGTGGGGGGCACTACGAGCAGTACTTC. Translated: CASSQERLRGGHYEQYF.

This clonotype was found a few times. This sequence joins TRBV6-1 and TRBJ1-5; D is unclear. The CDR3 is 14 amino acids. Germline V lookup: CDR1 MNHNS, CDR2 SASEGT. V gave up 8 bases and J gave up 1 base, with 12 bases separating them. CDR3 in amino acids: CASRRGNSNQPQHF. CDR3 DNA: TGTGCCAGCCGGAGAGGGAACAGCAATCAGCCCCAGCATTTT.

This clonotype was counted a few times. CDR3 nucleotide sequence: TGCGCCAGCAGCTTGGATCAGGGCTCCTACAATGAGCAGTTCTTC. This gives the protein CASSLDQGSYNEQFF. The chain couples TRBV5-1 to TRBJ2-1, with D possibly being TRBD1 (5 bases). CDR3 length equals 15 residues. V lost 0 bases, J lost 0 bases, and 7 bases lay in between. Germline CDR1 is SGHRS and CDR2 is YFSETQ.

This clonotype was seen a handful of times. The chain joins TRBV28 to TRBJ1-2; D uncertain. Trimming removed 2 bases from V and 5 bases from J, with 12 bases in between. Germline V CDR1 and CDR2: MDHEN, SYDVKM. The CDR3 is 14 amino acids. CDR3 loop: CASSLIRGKYGYTF. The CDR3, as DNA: TGTGCCAGCAGTTTAATTCGAGGAAAATATGGCTACACCTTC.

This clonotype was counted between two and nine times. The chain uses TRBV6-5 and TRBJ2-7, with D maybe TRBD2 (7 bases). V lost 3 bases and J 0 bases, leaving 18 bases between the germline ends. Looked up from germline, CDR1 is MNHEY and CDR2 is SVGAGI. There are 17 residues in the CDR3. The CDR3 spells CASSYLSGGTSSYEQYF. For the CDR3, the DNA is TGTGCCAGCAGTTATCTCTCCGGGGGGACAAGCTCCTACGAGCAGTACTTC.

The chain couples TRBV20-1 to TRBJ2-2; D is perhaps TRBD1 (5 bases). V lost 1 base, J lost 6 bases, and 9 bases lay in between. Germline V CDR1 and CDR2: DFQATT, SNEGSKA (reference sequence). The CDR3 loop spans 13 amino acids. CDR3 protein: CSARARVAGELFF. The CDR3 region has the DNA TGCAGTGCTAGAGCCAGGGTGGCCGGGGAGCTGTTTTTT.

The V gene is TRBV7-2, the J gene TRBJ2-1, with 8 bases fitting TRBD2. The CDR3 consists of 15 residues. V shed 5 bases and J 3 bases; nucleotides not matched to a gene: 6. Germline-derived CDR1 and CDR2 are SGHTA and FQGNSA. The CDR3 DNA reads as TGTGCCAGCAGCCCGGGAGCGGGAGTCTACAATGAGCAGTTCTTC. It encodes CASSPGAGVYNEQFF.

The CDR3 DNA reads as TGTGCCAGCAGCGCCCGGGACAGGGACTACGAGCAGTACTTC. Amino acid sequence: CASSARDRDYEQYF. The chain links TRBV7-8 to TRBJ2-7; 9 nucleotides align to TRBD1. Trimming took 5 bases from V and 3 from J; bases not matched to a gene: 5. The CDR3 runs to 14 residues. Germline V gives CDR1 SGHVS, CDR2 FQNEAQ.

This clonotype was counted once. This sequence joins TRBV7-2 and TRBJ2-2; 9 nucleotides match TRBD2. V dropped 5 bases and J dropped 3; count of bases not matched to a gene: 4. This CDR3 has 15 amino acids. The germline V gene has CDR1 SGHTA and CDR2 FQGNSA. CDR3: CASSPGTSYTGELFF. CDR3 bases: TGTGCCAGCAGCCCAGGGACTAGCTACACCGGGGAGCTGTTTTTT.

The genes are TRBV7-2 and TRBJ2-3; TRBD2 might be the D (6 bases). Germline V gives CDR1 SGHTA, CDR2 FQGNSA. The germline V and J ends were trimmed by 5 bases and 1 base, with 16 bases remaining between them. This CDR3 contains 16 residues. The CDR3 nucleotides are TGTGCCAGCAGCCTCGGGACTCTGGGGGGCACAGATACGCAGTATTTT. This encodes CASSLGTLGGTDTQYF.

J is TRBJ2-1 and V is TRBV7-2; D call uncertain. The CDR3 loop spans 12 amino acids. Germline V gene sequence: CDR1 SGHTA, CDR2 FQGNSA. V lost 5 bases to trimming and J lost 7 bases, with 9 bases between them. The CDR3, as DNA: TGTGCCAGCAGCCTGAACGGGAATGAGCAGTTCTTC. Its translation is CASSLNGNEQFF.

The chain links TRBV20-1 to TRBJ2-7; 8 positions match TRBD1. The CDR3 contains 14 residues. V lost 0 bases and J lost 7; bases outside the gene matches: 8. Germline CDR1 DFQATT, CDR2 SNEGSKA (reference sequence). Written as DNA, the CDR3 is TGCAGTGCTAGAGATCCAGGGGGCGTATGGGAGCAGTACTTC. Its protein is CSARDPGGVWEQYF.

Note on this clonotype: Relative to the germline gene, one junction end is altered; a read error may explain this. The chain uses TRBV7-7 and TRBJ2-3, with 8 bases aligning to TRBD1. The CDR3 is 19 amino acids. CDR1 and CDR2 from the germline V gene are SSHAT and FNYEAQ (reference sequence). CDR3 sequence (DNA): TGTGCTAGCAGCTTAGCGCCTTCGGTGCAGGGGGCCCACACAGATACGCAGTATTTT. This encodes CASSLAPSVQGAHTDTQYF.

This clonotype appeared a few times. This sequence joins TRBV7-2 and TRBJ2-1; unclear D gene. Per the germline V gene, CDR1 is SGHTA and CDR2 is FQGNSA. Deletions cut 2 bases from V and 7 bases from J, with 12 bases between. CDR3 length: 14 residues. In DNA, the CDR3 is TGTGCCAGCAGCTTACCCCCCAGAGTTAATGAGCAGTTCTTC. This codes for CASSLPPRVNEQFF. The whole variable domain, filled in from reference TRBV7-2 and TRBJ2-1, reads GAGVSQSPSNKVTEKGKDVELRCDPISGHTALYWYRQSLGQGLEFLIYFQGNSAPDKSGLPSDRFSAERTGGSVSTLTIQRTQQEDSAVYLCASSLPPRVNEQFFGPGTRLTVL.

For the CDR3, the DNA is TGTGCCAGCAGCCACCCGGTGGGCGAGCAGTACTTC. This encodes CASSHPVGEQYF. The V and J genes are TRBV11-2 and TRBJ2-7; D uncertain. V lost 5 bases and J lost 6, with 11 bases in between. The germline V gene encodes CDR1 SGHAT and CDR2 FQNNGV. The CDR3 consists of 12 residues.

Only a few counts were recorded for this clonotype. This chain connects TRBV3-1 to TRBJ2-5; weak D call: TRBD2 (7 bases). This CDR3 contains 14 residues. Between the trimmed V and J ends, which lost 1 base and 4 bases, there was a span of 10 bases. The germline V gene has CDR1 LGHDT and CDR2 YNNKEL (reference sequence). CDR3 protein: CASSQVRGGETQYF. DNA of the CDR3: TGTGCCAGCAGCCAAGTGAGGGGGGGAGAGACCCAGTACTTC.